Below are 11 T cell receptor beta chains sequenced from a single sample in a study of cytomegalovirus exposure and HLA in healthy donors. PCR amplification relied on 60 Vbeta primers (plus 13 Jbeta primers). Method: immunoSEQ multiplex PCR; TCRdb's copy keeps in-frame clones and lacks some. The data show over 100,000 clones, 81% seen once. Sequencing used PBMCs. These receptors were taken from a young woman in good health and CMV-seronegative.

The V gene is TRBV7-2, the J gene TRBJ2-3, with a weak D call TRBD1 (5 bases). Germline lookup yields CDR1 SGHTA and CDR2 FQGNSA. The CDR3 extends over 15 amino acids. Trimming removed 0 bases at V and 4 bases at J, with 11 bases between. The CDR3 DNA sequence: TGTGCCAGCAGCTTAGCCGCAGGGCTCCCAGATACGCAGTATTTT. Amino acid sequence: CASSLAAGLPDTQYF.

This clone came up once. The chain employs TRBV7-8 and TRBJ2-7, with 9 bases that match TRBD1. Germline V CDR1 and CDR2: SGHVS, FQNEAQ. The junction had 8 bases not matched to a gene; V was cut back by 5 bases and J by 3 bases. This CDR3 spans 15 amino acids. The CDR3 DNA is TGTGCCAGCAGCCGCCCGGGACAGGGTATCTACGAGCAGTACTTC. Encoded protein: CASSRPGQGIYEQYF.

The V call is TRBV19, the J call TRBJ1-1; 11 bases fit TRBD1. Germline CDR1 reads LNHDA; CDR2 reads SQIVND (reference sequence). The CDR3 loop spans 17 amino acids. V trimming: 6 bases; J trimming: 4 bases; junction bases outside the gene matches: 13. The CDR3 DNA reads as TGTGCCAGTAGCCAAGGACAGGGGGCGCGTTTAGGCACTGAAGCTTTCTTT. Amino acid sequence: CASSQGQGARLGTEAFF.

V usage is TRBV2 and J usage is TRBJ2-1, with TRBD2 matching over 7 bases. CDR1 and CDR2 from the germline V gene are SNHLY and FYNNEI. This CDR3 is built from 15 residues. V trimming: 8 bases; J trimming: 2 bases; junction bases outside the gene matches: 9. The CDR3 sequence: CASRSGGGTYNEQFF. CDR3 bases: TGTGCCAGCCGGTCGGGGGGAGGGACCTACAATGAGCAGTTCTTC. The full variable domain, with the rest looked up from reference TRBV2 and TRBJ2-1, is EPEVTQTPSHQVTQMGQEVILRCVPISNHLYFYWYRQILGQKVEFLVSFYNNEISEKSEIFDDQFSVERPDGSNFTLKIRSTKLEDSAMYFCASRSGGGTYNEQFFGPGTRLTVL.

This chain uses TRBV9 with TRBJ2-1; 11 bases fit TRBD2. After removal of 1 base from V and 2 bases from J, the junction contained 2 bases not matched to a gene. The CDR3 has 16 amino acids. Per the germline V gene, CDR1 is SGDLS and CDR2 is YYNGEE. In nucleotides, the CDR3 is TGTGCCAGCAGCGTAATAGCGGGAGGGCCCTACAATGAGCAGTTCTTC. Amino acid sequence: CASSVIAGGPYNEQFF.

DNA for the CDR3: TGTGCCAGCTTACGACAGGGAACCTATGGCTACACCTTC. This encodes CASLRQGTYGYTF. This chain links TRBV6-1 with TRBJ1-2; 7 nucleotides line up with TRBD1. Germline CDR1 MNHNS, CDR2 SASEGT. With V trimmed by 8 bases and J by 4 bases, 7 bases remained unmatched. CDR3 size: 13 residues.

V and J are TRBV7-8 and TRBJ1-2, with 7 bases that match TRBD1. V lost 6 bases to trimming and J lost 7 bases; unmatched junction nucleotides: 11. The CDR3 length is 14 residues. The V gene's germline CDR1 is SGHVS and CDR2 FQNEAQ. The CDR3 is CASRGGTEAFGYTF. The CDR3 DNA is TGTGCCAGCAGGGGCGGGACAGAGGCGTTTGGCTACACCTTC.

This clone was recorded a few times. V usage is TRBV5-1 and J usage is TRBJ2-6; 7 bases are a match to TRBD2. V lost 2 bases to trimming and J lost 1 base; unmatched junction nucleotides: 12. CDR3 length equals 19 residues. Germline CDR1 and CDR2: SGHRS and YFSETQ. The DNA of the CDR3 is TGCGCCAGCAGCTTTCCCTCTTCCGGGAGGACTTCTGGGGCCAACGTCCTGACTTTC. Amino acids: CASSFPSSGRTSGANVLTF.

This clone was recorded only once. V usage is TRBV5-4 and J usage is TRBJ2-7; 8 positions match TRBD2. This CDR3 is built from 14 residues. The germline gives CDR1 SGHNT, CDR2 YYREEE (reference sequence). V lost 4 bases and J lost 0; bases outside the gene matches: 3. The CDR3 is CASSLRGGSYEQYF. The CDR3 coding sequence is TGTGCCAGCAGCCTACGGGGGGGCTCCTACGAGCAGTACTTC.

The CDR3 loop is CASCRGLVYSNQPQHF. CDR3 coding DNA: TGTGCCAGCTGCAGGGGTTTGGTCTATAGCAATCAGCCCCAGCATTTT. V usage is TRBV28 and J usage is TRBJ1-5, with D possibly TRBD1 on 6 matching bases. The CDR3 sequence is 16 residues long. Between the trimmed V and J ends, which lost 8 bases and 0 bases, there was a span of 17 bases. The germline gives CDR1 MDHEN, CDR2 SYDVKM.

The chain combines TRBV7-2 with TRBJ2-3; the D gene is possibly TRBD2 (5 bases). The germline V and J ends were trimmed by 2 bases and 2 bases, with 11 bases remaining between them. Germline CDR1 is SGHTA and CDR2 is FQGNSA. The CDR3 runs 15 residues. The CDR3 protein is CASSLSGTLTDTQYF. In DNA, the CDR3 is TGTGCCAGCAGCTTAAGCGGAACCCTCACAGATACGCAGTATTTT.